Listed here is a single T cell receptor beta chain. As yet, its antigen is unknown. The data were obtained in a study of T cell responses to AZD1222 COVID-19 vaccine. Study-level information: Second-dose intervals of approximately 4 or approximately 12 weeks were pooled. Findings and limits, study-wide: White British ancestry dominated among donors, who included more females, and clonal diversity was possibly underestimated. Following two doses of AZD1222, Spike-specific TCR breadth and depth rose. At study baseline, merely five or six AZD1222 recipients were seropositive.

Method: immunoSEQ multiplex PCR; TCRdb's copy keeps in-frame clones and lacks some. The repertoire holds under 130,000 clones, with approximately 92% as singletons. Germline-derived CDR1 and CDR2 are LGHNA and YNFKEQ. The CDR3 runs to 16 residues. Trimming cost V 4 bases and J 8 bases; bases outside gene matches: 11. The sequence derives from an adult in good health. This chain uses TRBV4-2 with TRBJ2-1; 10 nucleotides align to TRBD2. The sample here was peripheral blood, taken on day 0 of AZD1222 vaccination. The DNA for the CDR3 is TGTGCCAGCAGCCGAGGCATAGCGGGGGGAGGGCATGAGCAGTTCTTC. Translating gives CASSRGIAGGGHEQFF.